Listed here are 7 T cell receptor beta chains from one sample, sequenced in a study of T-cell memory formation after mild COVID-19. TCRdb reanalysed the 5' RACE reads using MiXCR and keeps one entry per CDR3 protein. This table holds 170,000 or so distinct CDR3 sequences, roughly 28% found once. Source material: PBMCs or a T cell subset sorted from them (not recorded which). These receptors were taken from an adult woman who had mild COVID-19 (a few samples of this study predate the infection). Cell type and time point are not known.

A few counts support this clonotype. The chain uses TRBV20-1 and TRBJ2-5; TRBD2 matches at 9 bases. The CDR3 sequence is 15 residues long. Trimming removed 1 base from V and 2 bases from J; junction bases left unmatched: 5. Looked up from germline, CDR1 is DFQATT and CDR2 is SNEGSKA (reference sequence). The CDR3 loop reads CSARVQRGVQETQYF. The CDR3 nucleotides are TGCAGTGCTAGAGTCCAGCGGGGGGTTCAAGAGACCCAGTACTTC.

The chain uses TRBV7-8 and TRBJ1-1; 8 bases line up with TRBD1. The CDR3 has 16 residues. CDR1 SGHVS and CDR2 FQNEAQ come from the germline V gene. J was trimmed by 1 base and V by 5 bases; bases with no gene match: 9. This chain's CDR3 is CASSPRRDRQNTEAFF. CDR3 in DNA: TGTGCCAGCAGCCCAAGAAGGGACAGGCAGAACACTGAAGCTTTCTTT. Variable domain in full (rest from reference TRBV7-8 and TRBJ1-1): GAGVSQSPRYKVAKRGQDVALRCDPISGHVSLFWYQQALGQGPEFLTYFQNEAQLDKSGLPSDRFFAERPEGSVSTLKIQRTQQEDSAVYLCASSPRRDRQNTEAFFGQGTRLTVV.

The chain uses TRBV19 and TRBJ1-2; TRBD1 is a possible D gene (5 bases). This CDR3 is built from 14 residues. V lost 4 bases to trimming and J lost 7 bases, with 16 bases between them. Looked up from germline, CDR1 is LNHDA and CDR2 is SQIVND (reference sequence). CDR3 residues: CASSTGTAPLGYTF. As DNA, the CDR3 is TGTGCCAGTAGTACCGGGACGGCCCCCCTTGGCTACACCTTC.

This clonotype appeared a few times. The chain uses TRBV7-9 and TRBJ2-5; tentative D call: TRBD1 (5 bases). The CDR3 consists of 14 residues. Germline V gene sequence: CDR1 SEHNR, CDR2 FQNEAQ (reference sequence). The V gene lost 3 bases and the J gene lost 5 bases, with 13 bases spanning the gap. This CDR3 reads CASSFRQGKETQYF. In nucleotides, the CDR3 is TGTGCCAGCAGCTTTCGGCAGGGAAAGGAGACCCAGTACTTC.

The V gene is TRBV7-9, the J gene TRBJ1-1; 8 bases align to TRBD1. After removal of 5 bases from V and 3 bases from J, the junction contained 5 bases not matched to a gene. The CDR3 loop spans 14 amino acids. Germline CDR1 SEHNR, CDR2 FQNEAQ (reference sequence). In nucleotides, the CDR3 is TGTGCCAGCAGCCAAGGACAGGGATACACTGAAGCTTTCTTT. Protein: CASSQGQGYTEAFF.

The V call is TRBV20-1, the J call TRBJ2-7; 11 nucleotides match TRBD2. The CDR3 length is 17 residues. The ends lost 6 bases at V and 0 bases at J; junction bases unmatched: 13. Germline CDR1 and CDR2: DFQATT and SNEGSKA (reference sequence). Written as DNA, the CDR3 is TGCAGTGCCCCGACCGCCTGGACTAGCGGGTCCTCCTACGAGCAGTACTTC. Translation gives CSAPTAWTSGSSYEQYF.

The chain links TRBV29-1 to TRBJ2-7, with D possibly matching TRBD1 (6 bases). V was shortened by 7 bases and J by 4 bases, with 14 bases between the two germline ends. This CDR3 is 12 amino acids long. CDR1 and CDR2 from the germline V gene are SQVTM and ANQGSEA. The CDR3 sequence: CSARGQIYEQYF. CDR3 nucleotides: TGCAGCGCCCGAGGACAGATATACGAGCAGTACTTC.